This T cell receptor (beta chain) derives from a study of memory CD4+ T cells and cytomegalovirus serostatus. Study-wide results and limits: Suggested: most of the CMV-linked TCR signature lies in CD4+ memory cells. Each of 67 CMV-associated TCRbeta sequences occurred in one to five individuals.

As to this clone: The target antigen is unknown.

The sort gate was single viable CD3+CD4+CD8-CD45RO+ cells for memory CD4+ T cells. CD4+ T cells were isolated by positive magnetic selection. The germline gives CDR1 GTSNPN, CDR2 SVGIG (reference sequence). Trimming stripped 3 bases from V and 3 bases from J, with 14 bases between. The CDR3 consists of 15 residues. The protocol was immunoSEQ multiplex PCR, while the TCRdb copy is restricted to in-frame clones and leaves out a portion. Among about 46,000 clones listed, around four fifths were seen once. The sequence was collected from an adult in good health and CMV-seronegative. The sample was memory CD4+ T cells from blood. The rearrangement links TRBV30 to TRBJ1-4; D uncertain. The CDR3 DNA follows: TGTGCCTGGAGGCCGGTGCGCAGAGCTAATGAAAAACTGTTTTTT. Amino acid sequence: CAWRPVRRANEKLFF.